This T cell receptor beta chain was recovered during a study of radiation and T cells in renal cell carcinoma. Noted time point: blood 4 weeks post-SBRT, at nephrectomy. Treatment reported: 15 Gy SBRT to primary tumor, nephrectomy 4 weeks later. The V gene end was trimmed by 5 bases and the J gene end by 6 bases; junction bases not matched to a gene: 12. The CDR3 sequence is 15 residues long. CDR1 MDHEN and CDR2 SYDVKM come from the germline V gene. Clones were read by immunoSEQ multiplex PCR, and TCRdb kept only the in-frame ones, dropping some. Among 130,000 to 150,000 clones listed, approximately 86% were seen once.

The source is a woman aged 50 to 60 with renal cell carcinoma. The V gene is TRBV28, the J gene TRBJ2-7; 8 bases agree with TRBD1. This specimen consisted of blood, obtained from a patient whose treatment included radiotherapy and nephrectomy. The chain's CDR3 is CASSPPGQAGTEQYF. CDR3 DNA sequence: TGTGCCAGCAGTCCCCCGGGACAGGCGGGAACCGAGCAGTACTTC.